The clone carrying this TCR beta chain was counted only a few times. Its target is unknown. These data are taken from a study of blood T cells in healthy people across ages. General study results and limits: Per million T cells, the diversity of TCR beta decreased roughly linearly as age advanced. Both higher diversity and more naive CD4+ cells marked long-lived donors when set against aged donors. Diversity figures based on one million T cells were deemed too low.

A J-beta primer mix and a sample-barcoded 5' primer were used in a second PCR of roughly 7 to 12 cycles. TCRdb recomputed calls from the 5' RACE reads with MiXCR, one row per CDR3 protein. The table records some 880,000 distinct CDR3 sequences, around 36% of them present only once. There are 14 residues in the CDR3. CDR1 ENHRY and CDR2 SYGVKD come from the germline V gene. Trimming pared 0 bases from V and 9 bases from J, leaving 14 bases between. What was sequenced was blood. The clonotype comes from a young man in good health. The chain links TRBV10-3 to TRBJ2-5; D might be TRBD1 (5 bases). The CDR3: CAISESRSQGAQYF. The DNA of the CDR3 is TGTGCCATCAGTGAGTCGAGGTCACAAGGGGCCCAGTACTTC.